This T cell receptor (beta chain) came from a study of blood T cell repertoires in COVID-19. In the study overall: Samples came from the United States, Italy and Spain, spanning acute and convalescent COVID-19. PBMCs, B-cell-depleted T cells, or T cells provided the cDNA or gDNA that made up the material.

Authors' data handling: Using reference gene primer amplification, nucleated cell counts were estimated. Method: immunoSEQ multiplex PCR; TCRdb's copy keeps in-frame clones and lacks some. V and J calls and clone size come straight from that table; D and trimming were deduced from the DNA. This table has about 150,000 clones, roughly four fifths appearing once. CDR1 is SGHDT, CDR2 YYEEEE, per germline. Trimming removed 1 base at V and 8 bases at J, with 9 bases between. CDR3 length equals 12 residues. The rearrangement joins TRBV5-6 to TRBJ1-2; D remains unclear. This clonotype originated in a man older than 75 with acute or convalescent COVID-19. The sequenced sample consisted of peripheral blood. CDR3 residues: CASSLSQRGYTF. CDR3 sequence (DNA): TGTGCCAGCAGCTTGAGTCAGCGCGGCTACACCTTC.